This TCR beta chain was recovered during a study of blood T cell repertoires in COVID-19 (dated by TCRdb to the early 2020s). Describing the broader study: Collaborator samples came from the United States, Italy and Spain and covered acute and convalescent phases of COVID-19. The prospective study material was composed of cDNA or gDNA derived from T cells, B-cell-depleted T cells, or PBMCs. The dataset comprised deeply sampled blood TCRbeta repertoires from subjects exposed to, actively infected with, or recovered from COVID-19. The repertoires were released in a freely available public database intended as a resource for research on the immune response to SARS-CoV-2. Samples were obtained from the ongoing ImmuneRACE study (first 160 participants) and from about 1,300 subjects provided by 6 global collaborators. Nearly every sample came with metadata listing a de-identified subject ID, COVID-19 status, age in years and sex. HLA class I and class II types, where available, came from metadata supplied by the sample provider rather than from assay-based typing. The research as a whole found: The quantity of clinical and demographic metadata differed by source and by participant and was supplied without curation.

The immunoSEQ Assay, a bias-controlled multiplex PCR, was used to amplify TCRbeta CDR3 regions from genomic DNA. For the original study's pipeline: Within the assay, amplification of reference gene primers was used to estimate how many nucleated cells each sample contained. To quantify the absolute abundance of each unique TCRbeta CDR3 rearrangement, sequence reads were collapsed and filtered. For each sample, productive Simpson clonality was calculated as the square root of Simpson's diversity index over productive rearrangements. TCRdb's version of the immuneACCESS table is confined to in-frame rearrangements and falls short of the full clone set. An unresolved V gene accounts for under half of the shortfall where checked; the remainder is of unknown origin. V, J and clone size are taken as reported in that table, and D and trimming were inferred from the DNA itself. The sample profile shows over 50,000 clones; over 70% of them were found once. The ten top clones hold around 14% of the sample.

Ends trimmed: V by 6 bases, J by 0 bases; bases unmatched to a gene: 4. CDR1 and CDR2 were assigned from the germline V gene (reference sequence) as MNHEY and SMNVEV. Its CDR3 holds 14 amino acids, cysteine through phenylalanine. Solely the CDR3 DNA is kept, with 42 bases framed from the first base. On this clone itself: Its specific antigen is unknown. No quality values exist for individual bases; no much larger clone is one base distant.

Whole blood was collected in K2EDTA tubes by collaborating institutions according to the institutions' own protocols. For TCRbeta analysis, collaborators shipped samples as frozen whole blood, isolated PBMCs, or DNA extracted from either of those sample types. The sample comprised peripheral blood. This TCR was recovered from a human donor with active or convalescent COVID-19. The donor label of this sample is uncertain. The chain employs TRBV27 and TRBJ1-1, with 7 bases in between that match TRBD1. The CDR3 sequence is CASSPGQLNTEAFF. The nucleotides read TGTGCCAGCAGCCCGGGACAGCTGAACACTGAAGCTTTCTTT.